One sample yielded the 18 T cell receptor beta chains listed below, sequenced in a study of PD-L1 blockade in urothelial cancer. The data were produced by immunoSEQ multiplex PCR, yet TCRdb's version contains in-frame clones alone and is incomplete. There are tens of thousands of clones in the sample; 84% occur only once, and 8% to 10% lies in the top ten. Time point noted: pretreatment peripheral blood. The specimen comprised PBMCs, sampled around atezolizumab (anti-PD-L1) treatment. The receptors come from a woman between 70 and 85 years old with urothelial cancer.

This rearrangement joins TRBV2 to TRBJ1-5; perhaps TRBD1 as D (6 bases). CDR3 length: 16 residues. CDR1 and CDR2 (germline): SNHLY, FYNNEI. V gave up 1 base and J gave up 2 bases, with 12 bases separating them. The CDR3 DNA reads TGTGCCAGCAGTGAAGGGTTCAGGGGCGGCAATCAGCCCCAGCATTTT. Translating it yields CASSEGFRGGNQPQHF.

The rearrangement links TRBV27 to TRBJ1-1; D possibly corresponds to TRBD1 (6 bases). Trimming removed 8 bases at V and 11 bases at J, with 18 bases between. The V gene's germline CDR1 is MNHEY and CDR2 SMNVEV (reference sequence). This CDR3 has 12 residues. The CDR3 sequence is CASGLLQGVAFF. The CDR3 bases are TGTGCCAGCGGTCTTTTACAGGGAGTCGCTTTCTTT.

The chain combines TRBV6-1 with TRBJ2-7, with D possibly matching TRBD1 (5 bases). The CDR3 extends over 12 amino acids. The germline gives CDR1 MNHNS, CDR2 SASEGT. The V end lost 4 bases, the J end lost 2 bases, and 6 bases lay between the germline ends. The CDR3 here is CASSVRAYEQYF. The CDR3 DNA is TGTGCCAGCAGTGTCAGGGCCTACGAGCAGTACTTC.

The genes are TRBV10-3 and TRBJ1-2, with 7 bases fitting TRBD1. V shed 0 bases and J 3 bases; nucleotides not matched to a gene: 10. Germline V gene sequence: CDR1 ENHRY, CDR2 SYGVKD. This CDR3 has 17 residues. The CDR3 reads CAISESSMGGQDYGYTF. The DNA of the CDR3 is TGTGCCATCAGTGAGTCGTCAATGGGCGGACAGGACTATGGCTACACCTTC.

The rearrangement joins TRBV6-1 to TRBJ2-5; a possible D gene is TRBD2 (6 bases). From germline, CDR1 is MNHNS and CDR2 SASEGT. The CDR3 runs to 14 residues. V dropped 8 bases and J dropped 2 bases, with 15 bases sitting between them. DNA of the CDR3: TGTGCCAGCTCCTTGACTAGTGGGCAAGAGACCCAGTACTTC. It encodes CASSLTSGQETQYF.

The rearrangement uses TRBV7-3 and TRBJ2-3, with a tentative D call TRBD2 (5 bases). The CDR3 is 14 amino acids. Germline V gene data show CDR1 as SGHTA and CDR2 as FQGTGA. Deletions cut 5 bases from V and 8 bases from J, with 17 bases between. CDR3: CASSPSSRVSTQYF. Here the CDR3 DNA reads TGTGCCAGCAGCCCGTCTAGCCGGGTTAGTACGCAGTATTTT.

The chain joins TRBV10-3 to TRBJ1-1; D is undetermined. Trimming cost V 10 bases and J 6 bases, with 18 bases left between them. Per germline, CDR1 ENHRY and CDR2 SYGVKD. CDR3 length: 13 residues. CDR3 in DNA: TGTGCCACCCAAGCGGACGTACTACCTGAAGCTTTCTTT. Residues: CATQADVLPEAFF.

The gene calls are TRBV10-2 and TRBJ2-7, with a tentative D call TRBD1 (5 bases). This CDR3 is 14 amino acids long. Germline lookup yields CDR1 WSHSY and CDR2 SAAADI. V was cut by 0 bases and J by 7 bases, with 13 bases left in between. CDR3 sequence reads: CASSESPTAGEQYF. CDR3 sequence (DNA): TGCGCCAGCAGTGAGTCCCCTACAGCAGGGGAGCAGTACTTC.

This sequence joins TRBV5-1 and TRBJ2-5, with D possibly TRBD1 on 6 matching bases. The CDR3 runs 16 residues. Trimming took 3 bases from V and 5 from J, leaving 20 bases between them. In germline, CDR1 is SGHRS, CDR2 YFSETQ. The CDR3 bases are TGCGCCAGCAGCTCCCCGACAGGTGGGGGTGGGGAGACCCAGTACTTC. Translated, it gives CASSSPTGGGGETQYF.

This chain joins TRBV30 and TRBJ2-7, with no clear D. Trimming removed 0 bases from V and 3 bases from J, with 9 bases in between. CDR1 GTSNPN and CDR2 SVGIG come from the germline V gene (reference sequence). The CDR3 totals 13 residues. The CDR3 loop is CAWSVSQVYEQYF. In DNA, the CDR3 is TGTGCCTGGAGTGTGAGTCAAGTCTACGAGCAGTACTTC.

V usage is TRBV5-4 and J usage is TRBJ2-7; TRBD1 matches 10 bases. The V gene end was trimmed by 4 bases and the J gene end by 3 bases; junction bases not matched to a gene: 4. CDR1 SGHNT and CDR2 YYREEE come from the germline V gene (reference sequence). The CDR3 runs 14 residues. Here the CDR3 reads CASSRDRGHYEQYF. CDR3 sequence (DNA): TGTGCCAGCAGCCGGGACAGGGGCCACTACGAGCAGTACTTC.

The chain is built from TRBV7-9 and TRBJ2-4; D may be TRBD1 (5 bases). CDR3 length: 15 amino acids. The germline V and J ends were trimmed by 3 bases and 0 bases, with 9 bases remaining between them. CDR1 SEHNR and CDR2 FQNEAQ come from the germline V gene (reference sequence). The CDR3 loop reads CASSLAGKAKNIQYF. In nucleotides, the CDR3 is TGTGCCAGCAGCTTGGCAGGGAAAGCCAAAAACATTCAGTACTTC.

This clone was recorded only once. CDR3 sequence (DNA): TGTGCCAGCAGTGAAGGGTTCGGGGTAGGGGGAAACACCATATATTTT. Residues: CASSEGFGVGGNTIYF. The chain carries TRBV6-1 and TRBJ1-3; unclear D gene. The CDR3 length is 16 residues. V was cut by 1 base and J by 4 bases, with 14 bases left in between. Germline V CDR1 and CDR2: MNHNS, SASEGT.

This clone appeared a few times. V usage is TRBV5-4 and J usage is TRBJ1-2; D is unclear. V dropped 1 base and J dropped 2 bases, with 9 bases sitting between them. The V gene's germline CDR1 is SGHNT and CDR2 YYREEE (reference sequence). The length of the CDR3 is 14 residues. CDR3 coding DNA: TGTGCCAGCAGCTTGCAGGCCAGGAACTATGGCTACACCTTC. It is translated as CASSLQARNYGYTF.

This clone has just one count. The V call is TRBV19, the J call TRBJ1-1; D is ambiguous. Germline lookup yields CDR1 LNHDA and CDR2 SQIVND (reference sequence). There are 15 residues in the CDR3. Trimming removed 4 bases from V and 5 bases from J, with 17 bases in between. The CDR3 protein is CASSTSGSLRTEAFF. In nucleotides, the CDR3 is TGTGCCAGTAGTACCTCCGGGTCCCTAAGGACTGAAGCTTTCTTT.

The gene calls are TRBV25-1 and TRBJ1-2, with D hard to call. Germline lookup yields CDR1 MGHDK and CDR2 SYGVNS. There are 14 residues in the CDR3. V lost 3 bases to trimming and J lost 2 bases, with 10 bases between them. The CDR3 here is CASSDWPLNYGYTF. The CDR3 nucleotides read TGTGCCAGCAGTGACTGGCCTCTCAACTATGGCTACACCTTC.

The V call is TRBV13, the J call TRBJ2-1, with TRBD1 identical over 7 bases. The CDR3 is 15 residues long. After removal of 6 bases from V and 4 bases from J, the junction contained 9 bases not matched to a gene. Germline CDR1 reads PRHDT; CDR2 reads FYEKMQ (reference sequence). DNA for the CDR3: TGTGCCAGCAGTGGAGGACAGGTAAAGTACAATGAGCAGTTCTTC. Amino acid sequence: CASSGGQVKYNEQFF.

The chain recombines TRBV13 with TRBJ2-7; tentatively, D is TRBD2 (6 bases). The CDR3 runs 18 residues. The germline gives CDR1 PRHDT, CDR2 FYEKMQ (reference sequence). V was shortened by 0 bases and J by 2 bases, with 20 bases between the two germline ends. This CDR3 is CASSLGRLATSRAYEQYF. In nucleotides, the CDR3 is TGTGCCAGCAGCTTAGGCCGGCTAGCGACCAGCCGGGCCTACGAGCAGTACTTC.